The 15 T cell receptor beta chains in this list originate from one sample, sequenced in a study of T cell repertoires in aging, cancer and after chemotherapy. Multiplex touch-down PCR with TRB-A/B primers amplified rearranged V-D-J TRB sequences. MiXCR, run by TCRdb on the multiplex PCR reads, gives a single entry per CDR3 protein. The sample consists of over 10,000 distinct CDR3 sequences, about 20% of them appearing once. TCR beta rearrangements were amplified from peripheral blood genomic DNA. Sequenced sample: blood. The receptors shown here come from a human donor in good health.

This clonotype ranks as medium-sized. V usage is TRBV4-2 and J usage is TRBJ2-1, with 13 bases identical to TRBD2. CDR1 and CDR2 (germline): LGHNA, YNFKEQ. This CDR3 has 16 residues. V lost 1 base, J lost 8 bases, and 5 bases stayed unmatched. DNA of the CDR3: TGTGCCAGCAGCCAAGGACTAGCGGGGGGTGTTGATGAGCAGTTCTTC. Amino acids: CASSQGLAGGVDEQFF.

This clonotype qualifies as medium-sized. This chain links TRBV19 with TRBJ2-7, with TRBD1 matching 10 bases. Trimming cost V 7 bases and J 6 bases; bases outside gene matches: 9. Germline-derived CDR1 and CDR2 are LNHDA and SQIVND (reference sequence). This CDR3 spans 14 amino acids. The CDR3 DNA is TGTGCCAGTACTTCGACAGGGGGCGAAGCCGAGCAGTACTTC. Its translation: CASTSTGGEAEQYF.

This clonotype counts as medium-sized. This rearrangement joins TRBV20-1 to TRBJ2-1; no definite D call. The CDR3 runs to 14 residues. Germline lookup yields CDR1 DFQATT and CDR2 SNEGSKA (reference sequence). V shed 3 bases and J shed 3 bases, with 12 bases lying between them. The DNA for the CDR3 is TGCAGTGCTAGTCGTGGCACTAACTACAATGAGCAGTTCTTC. This sequence encodes CSASRGTNYNEQFF.

The J gene is TRBJ1-5, the V gene TRBV20-1; 10 nucleotides align to TRBD1. CDR3 length: 15 residues. Germline CDR1 and CDR2: DFQATT and SNEGSKA (reference sequence). CDR3 region: CSAGTGASRGQPQHF. The CDR3 nucleotides are TGCAGCGCCGGGACAGGGGCCTCAAGAGGTCAGCCCCAGCATTTT.

In its sample, this clonotype ranks as medium-sized (0.01 to 0.1%). The J gene is TRBJ1-1, the V gene TRBV15; D gene ambiguous. The germline CDR1 and CDR2 sequences are LNHNV and YYDKDF (reference sequence). This CDR3 has 15 amino acids. Trimming cost V 5 bases and J 0 bases, with 13 bases left between them. The CDR3 DNA is TGTGCCACCAGCCCCCACGAGCGGATGAACACTGAAGCTTTCTTT. It encodes CATSPHERMNTEAFF.

The J gene is TRBJ1-6, the V gene TRBV5-1; 7 bases are shared with TRBD1. Losses at the gene ends were 1 base for V and 7 bases for J; bases not matched to a gene: 2. Germline assignment: CDR1 SGHRS and CDR2 YFSETQ. The CDR3 has 14 residues. CDR3 DNA sequence: TGCGCCAGCAGCTTGCAAGGGGGCAATTCACCCCTCCACTTT. Translation: CASSLQGGNSPLHF.

This clonotype was observed a few times. The chain has TRBV5-4 and TRBJ1-1; D is uncertain. Trimming shortened V by 0 bases and J by 1 base, and 4 bases separated the two germline ends. This CDR3 contains 13 residues. From germline, CDR1 is SGHNT and CDR2 YYREEE (reference sequence). The CDR3 spells CASSLDPNTEAFF. DNA of the CDR3: TGTGCCAGCAGCTTGGACCCGAACACTGAAGCTTTCTTT. The complete variable domain, with remaining parts taken from reference TRBV5-4 and TRBJ1-1, reads ETGVTQSPTHLIKTRGQQVTLRCSSQSGHNTVSWYQQALGQGPQFIFQYYREEENGRGNFPPRFSGLQFPNYSSELNVNALELDDSALYLCASSLDPNTEAFFGQGTRLTVV.

This clonotype was detected many times. The CDR3 here is CASSLGQARNEQYF. The CDR3, as DNA: TGTGCCAGCAGCCTTGGTCAGGCAAGGAACGAGCAGTACTTC. The chain carries TRBV6-5 and TRBJ2-7; D ambiguous. V dropped 6 bases and J dropped 5 bases, with 17 bases sitting between them. CDR3 length: 14 residues. Germline-derived CDR1 and CDR2 are MNHEY and SVGAGI.

The chain joins TRBV6-1 to TRBJ1-1; 7 nucleotides match TRBD1. The CDR3 loop spans 14 amino acids. Losses at the gene ends were 5 bases for V and 1 base for J; bases not matched to a gene: 4. Germline V CDR1 and CDR2: MNHNS, SASEGT. CDR3 DNA: TGTGCCAGCAGTCTGACAGGGCCGAACACTGAAGCTTTCTTT. Translating it yields CASSLTGPNTEAFF.

This clonotype was counted at least ten times. The chain combines TRBV20-1 with TRBJ1-6; the D is unclear. The CDR3 runs to 12 residues. CDR1 and CDR2 from the germline V gene are DFQATT and SNEGSKA (reference sequence). Trimming left V 3 bases short and J 7 bases short, with 7 bases between. CDR3 region: CSASQPNSPLHF. The CDR3 DNA reads TGCAGTGCTAGTCAGCCCAATTCACCCCTCCACTTT.

Within the sample, this clonotype is medium-sized. V and J are TRBV11-1 and TRBJ2-7; D not resolved. V gave up 2 bases and J gave up 0 bases, with 11 bases separating them. The CDR3 totals 15 residues. Germline V CDR1 and CDR2: SGHAT, FQDESV (reference sequence). Written as DNA, the CDR3 is TGTGCCAGCAGCTTATTGTCGGTCGGCTCCTACGAGCAGTACTTC. Translated, it gives CASSLLSVGSYEQYF. The full variable domain, with the rest looked up from reference TRBV11-1 and TRBJ2-7, is EAEVAQSPRYKITEKSQAVAFWCDPISGHATLYWYRQILGQGPELLVQFQDESVVDDSQLPKDRFSAERLKGVDSTLKIQPAELGDSAMYLCASSLLSVGSYEQYFGPGTRLTVT.

This sequence joins TRBV7-4 and TRBJ1-1, with no clear D. Germline V gene sequence: CDR1 SGHVT, CDR2 SQSDAQ. V was clipped by 1 base and J by 7 bases, with 7 bases between them. This CDR3 contains 12 residues. In DNA form, the CDR3 reads TGTGCCAGCAGCTTAGGGCTCAATGAAGCTTTCTTT. Its translation is CASSLGLNEAFF.

CDR3: CASSQDPRGTEAFF. The CDR3 DNA reads as TGCGCCAGCAGCCAAGATCCGAGGGGCACTGAAGCTTTCTTT. The V gene is TRBV4-1, the J gene TRBJ1-1, with D possibly being TRBD1 (5 bases). Germline assignment: CDR1 MGHRA and CDR2 YSYEKL. The ends were cut back, 0 bases at V and 4 bases at J, with 9 bases in the middle. CDR3 length: 14 residues.

The J gene is TRBJ1-5, the V gene TRBV6-4; perhaps TRBD1 as D (5 bases). Between the trimmed V and J ends, which lost 5 bases and 4 bases, there was a span of 12 bases. Germline V gene data show CDR1 as MRHNA and CDR2 as SNTAGT. The CDR3 is 14 amino acids. The CDR3 loop reads CASSNGGENQPQHF. CDR3 nucleotide sequence: TGTGCCAGCAGTAACGGGGGAGAAAATCAGCCCCAGCATTTT.

Notes on this clonotype: Since a much larger clone is just one base distant, this may be a read error. The genes are TRBV20-1 and TRBJ1-2; tentatively, D is TRBD1 (6 bases). This CDR3 is built from 14 residues. Germline V lookup: CDR1 DFQATT, CDR2 SNEGSKA (reference sequence). The CDR3 spells CSAGDRRAGAGYTF. The CDR3 bases are TGCAGTGCTGGAGATCGGAGGGCAGGGGCTGGCTACACCTTC.